The sample holds many counts of the clone carrying this T cell receptor (beta chain). Unique molecular identifiers were built into the TCRbeta library. TCRdb reprocessed the PCR reads via MiXCR and lists one record per CDR3 protein. The table records a few hundred thousand distinct CDR3 sequences, under 13% of them present only once. This sample was taken from a study of T-cell reconstitution after alpha-beta-depleted transplantation in children. Material: PBMCs from the stem cell graft donor, obtained from the stem cell graft. This receptor was obtained from a human donor who donated a stem cell graft to a child with acute lymphoblastic leukemia.

The CDR3 spells CASSLLVIEGSNEQFF. The DNA of the CDR3 is TGTGCCAGCAGTTTATTGGTAATAGAAGGTAGCAATGAGCAGTTCTTC. The rearrangement uses TRBV12-3 or TRBV12-4 and TRBJ2-1, with D unresolved. This CDR3 spans 16 amino acids. Trimming took 2 bases from V and 6 from J, leaving 17 bases between them.